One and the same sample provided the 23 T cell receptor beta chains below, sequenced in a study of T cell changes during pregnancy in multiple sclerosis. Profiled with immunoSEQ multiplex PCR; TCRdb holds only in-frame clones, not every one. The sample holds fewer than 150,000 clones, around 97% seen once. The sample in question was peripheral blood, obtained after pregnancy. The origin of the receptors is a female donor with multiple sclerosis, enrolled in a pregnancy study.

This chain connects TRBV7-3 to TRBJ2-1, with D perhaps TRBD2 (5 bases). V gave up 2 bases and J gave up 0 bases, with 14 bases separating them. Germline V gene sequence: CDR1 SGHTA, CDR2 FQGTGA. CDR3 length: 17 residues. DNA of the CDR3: TGTGCCAGCAGCTTACGCGCGCGGGTAGACTCCTACAATGAGCAGTTCTTC. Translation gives CASSLRARVDSYNEQFF. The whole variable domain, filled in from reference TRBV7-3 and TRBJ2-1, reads GAGVSQTPSNKVTEKGKYVELRCDPISGHTALYWYRQSLGQGPEFLIYFQGTGAADDSGLPNDRFFAVRPEGSVSTLKIQRTERGDSAVYLCASSLRARVDSYNEQFFGPGTRLTVL.

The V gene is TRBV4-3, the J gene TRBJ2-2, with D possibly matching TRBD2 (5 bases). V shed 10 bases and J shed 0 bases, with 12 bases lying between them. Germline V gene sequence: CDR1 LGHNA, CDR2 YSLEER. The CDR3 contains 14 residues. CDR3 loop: CATRELANTGELFF. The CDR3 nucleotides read TGCGCCACCCGGGAACTCGCGAACACCGGGGAGCTGTTTTTT.

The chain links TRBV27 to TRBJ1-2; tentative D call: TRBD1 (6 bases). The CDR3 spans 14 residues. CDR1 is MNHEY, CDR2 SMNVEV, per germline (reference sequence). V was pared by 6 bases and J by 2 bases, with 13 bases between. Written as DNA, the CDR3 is TGTGCCAGCAGGCCGGGGGGGCAGAACTATGGCTACACCTTC. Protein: CASRPGGQNYGYTF.

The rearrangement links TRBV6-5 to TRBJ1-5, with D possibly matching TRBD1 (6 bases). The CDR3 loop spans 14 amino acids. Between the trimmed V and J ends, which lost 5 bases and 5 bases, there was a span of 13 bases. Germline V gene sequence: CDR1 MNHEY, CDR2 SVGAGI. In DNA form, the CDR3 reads TGTGCCAGCAGTCTAACAGGGACCCATCAGCCCCAGCATTTT. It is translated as CASSLTGTHQPQHF.

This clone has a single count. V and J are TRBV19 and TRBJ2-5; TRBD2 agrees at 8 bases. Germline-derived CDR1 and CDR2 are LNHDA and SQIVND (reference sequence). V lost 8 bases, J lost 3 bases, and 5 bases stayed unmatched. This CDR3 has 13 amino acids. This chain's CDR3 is CASGRGGKETQYF. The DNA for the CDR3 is TGTGCCAGTGGACGGGGGGGCAAAGAGACCCAGTACTTC.

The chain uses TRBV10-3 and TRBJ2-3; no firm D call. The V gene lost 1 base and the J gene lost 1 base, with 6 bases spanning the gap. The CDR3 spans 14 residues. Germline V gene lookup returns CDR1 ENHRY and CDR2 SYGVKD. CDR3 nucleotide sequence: TGTGCCATCAGTGAGTTACAAGGCACAGATACGCAGTATTTT. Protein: CAISELQGTDTQYF.

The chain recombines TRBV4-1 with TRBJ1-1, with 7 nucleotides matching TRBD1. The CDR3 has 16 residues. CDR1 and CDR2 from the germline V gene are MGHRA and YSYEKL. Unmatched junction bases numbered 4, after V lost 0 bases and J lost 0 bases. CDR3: CASSQEVRGVNTEAFF. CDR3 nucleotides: TGCGCCAGCAGCCAAGAAGTCAGGGGGGTGAACACTGAAGCTTTCTTT.

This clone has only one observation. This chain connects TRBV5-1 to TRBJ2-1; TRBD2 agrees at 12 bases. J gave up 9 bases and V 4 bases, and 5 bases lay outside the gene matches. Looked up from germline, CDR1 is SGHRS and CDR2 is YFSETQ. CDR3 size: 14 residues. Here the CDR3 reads CASSLAGGSGEQFF. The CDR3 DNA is TGCGCCAGCAGCCTAGCGGGAGGGTCCGGTGAGCAGTTCTTC. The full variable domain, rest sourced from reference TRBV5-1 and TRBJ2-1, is KAGVTQTPRYLIKTRGQQVTLSCSPISGHRSVSWYQQTPGQGLQFLFEYFSETQRNKGNFPGRFSGRQFSNSRSEMNVSTLELGDSALYLCASSLAGGSGEQFFGPGTRLTVL.

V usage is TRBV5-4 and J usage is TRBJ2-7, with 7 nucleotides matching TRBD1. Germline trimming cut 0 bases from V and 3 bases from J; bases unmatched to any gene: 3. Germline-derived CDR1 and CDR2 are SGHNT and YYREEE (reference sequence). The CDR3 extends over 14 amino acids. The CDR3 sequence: CASSLEGGGYEQYF. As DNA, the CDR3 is TGTGCCAGCAGCTTGGAAGGGGGCGGCTACGAGCAGTACTTC.

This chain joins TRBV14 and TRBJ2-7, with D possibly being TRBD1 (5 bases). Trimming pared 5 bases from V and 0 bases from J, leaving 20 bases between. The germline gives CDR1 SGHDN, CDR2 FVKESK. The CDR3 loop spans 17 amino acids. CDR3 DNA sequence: TGTGCCAGCAGCAGCAGGGCCGGGCACACCCGCTCCTACGAGCAGTACTTC. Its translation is CASSSRAGHTRSYEQYF.

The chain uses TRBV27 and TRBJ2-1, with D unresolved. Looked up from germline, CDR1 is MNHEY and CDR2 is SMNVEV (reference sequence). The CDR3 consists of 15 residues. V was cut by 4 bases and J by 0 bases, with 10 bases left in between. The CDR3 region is CASSSTALSYNEQFF. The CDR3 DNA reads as TGTGCCAGCAGTTCTACAGCCCTCTCCTACAATGAGCAGTTCTTC.

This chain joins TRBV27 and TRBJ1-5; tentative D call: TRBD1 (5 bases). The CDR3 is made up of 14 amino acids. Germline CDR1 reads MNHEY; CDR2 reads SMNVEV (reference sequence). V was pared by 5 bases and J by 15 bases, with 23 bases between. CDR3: CASSPFSGAKGWHF. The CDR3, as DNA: TGTGCCAGCAGTCCTTTCTCTGGGGCGAAGGGATGGCATTTT.

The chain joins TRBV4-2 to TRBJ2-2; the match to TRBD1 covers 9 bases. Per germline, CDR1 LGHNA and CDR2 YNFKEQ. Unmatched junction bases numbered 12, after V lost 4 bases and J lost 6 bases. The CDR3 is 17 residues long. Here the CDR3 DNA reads TGTGCCAGCAGCCTTAGACAGGGGGAGATTATGGCCGGGGAGCTGTTTTTT. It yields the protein CASSLRQGEIMAGELFF.

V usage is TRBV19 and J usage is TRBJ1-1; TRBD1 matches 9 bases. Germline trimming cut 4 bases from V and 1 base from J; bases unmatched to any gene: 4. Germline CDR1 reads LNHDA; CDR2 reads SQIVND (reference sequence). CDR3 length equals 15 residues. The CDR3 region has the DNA TGTGCCAGTAGTACACAGGGGGCAGGGAACACTGAAGCTTTCTTT. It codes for CASSTQGAGNTEAFF.

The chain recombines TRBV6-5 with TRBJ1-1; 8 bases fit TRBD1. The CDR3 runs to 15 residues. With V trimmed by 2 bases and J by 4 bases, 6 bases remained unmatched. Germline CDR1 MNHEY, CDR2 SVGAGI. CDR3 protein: CASSYAGQGPTEAFF. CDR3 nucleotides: TGTGCCAGCAGTTACGCCGGACAGGGACCCACTGAAGCTTTCTTT.

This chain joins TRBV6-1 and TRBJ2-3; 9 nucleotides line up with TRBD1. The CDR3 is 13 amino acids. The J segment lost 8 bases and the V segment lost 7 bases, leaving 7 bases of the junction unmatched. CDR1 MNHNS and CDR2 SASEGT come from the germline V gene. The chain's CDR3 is CASKGQGSGTQYF. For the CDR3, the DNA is TGTGCCAGCAAGGGACAGGGTTCGGGTACGCAGTATTTT.

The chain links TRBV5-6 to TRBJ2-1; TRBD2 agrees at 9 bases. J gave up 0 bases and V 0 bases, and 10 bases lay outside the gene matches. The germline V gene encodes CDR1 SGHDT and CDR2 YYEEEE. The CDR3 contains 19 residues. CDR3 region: CASSLAGTSSLSSYNEQFF. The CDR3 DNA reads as TGTGCCAGCAGCTTGGCTGGGACTAGCAGTTTAAGCTCCTACAATGAGCAGTTCTTC.

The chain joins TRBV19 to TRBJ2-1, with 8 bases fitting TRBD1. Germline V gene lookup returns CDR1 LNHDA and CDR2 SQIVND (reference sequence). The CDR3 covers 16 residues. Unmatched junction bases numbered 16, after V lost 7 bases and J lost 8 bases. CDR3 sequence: CASTGRGRSFEYEQFF. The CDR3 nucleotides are TGTGCCAGTACCGGCAGGGGGCGATCCTTTGAATATGAGCAGTTCTTC.

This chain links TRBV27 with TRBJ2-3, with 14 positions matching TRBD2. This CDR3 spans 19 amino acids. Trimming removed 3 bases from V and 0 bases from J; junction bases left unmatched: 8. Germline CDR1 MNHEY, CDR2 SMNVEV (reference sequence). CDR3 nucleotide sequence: TGTGCCAGCAGTTTCCGACTAGCGGGAGGGAAGGGAAGCACAGATACGCAGTATTTT. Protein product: CASSFRLAGGKGSTDTQYF.

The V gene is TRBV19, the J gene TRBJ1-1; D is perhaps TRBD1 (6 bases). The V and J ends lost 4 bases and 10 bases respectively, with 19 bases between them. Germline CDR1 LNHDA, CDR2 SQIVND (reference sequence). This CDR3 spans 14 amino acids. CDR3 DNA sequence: TGTGCCAGTAGTAAGGCGCTAGGGACACCGGGAGCTTTCTTT. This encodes CASSKALGTPGAFF.

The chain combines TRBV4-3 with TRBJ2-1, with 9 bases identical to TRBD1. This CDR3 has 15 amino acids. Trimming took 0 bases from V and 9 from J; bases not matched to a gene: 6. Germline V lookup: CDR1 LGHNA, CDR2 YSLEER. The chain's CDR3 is CASSQDNRGQGEQFF. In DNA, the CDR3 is TGCGCCAGCAGCCAAGATAACAGGGGGCAGGGTGAGCAGTTCTTC.

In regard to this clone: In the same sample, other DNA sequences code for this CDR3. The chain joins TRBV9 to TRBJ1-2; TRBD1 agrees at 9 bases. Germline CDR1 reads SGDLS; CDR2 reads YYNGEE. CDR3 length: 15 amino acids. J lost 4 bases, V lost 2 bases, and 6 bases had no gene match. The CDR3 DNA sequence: TGTGCCAGCAGCGTGTACCGGGACAGGGTCTATGGCTACACCTTC. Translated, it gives CASSVYRDRVYGYTF.

The DNA of the CDR3 is TGTGCCAGCAGTGGGGGTAGCGGGAGCTACGAGCAGTACTTC. Residues: CASSGGSGSYEQYF. This chain joins TRBV2 and TRBJ2-7; TRBD2 aligns across 9 bases. CDR1 SNHLY and CDR2 FYNNEI come from the germline V gene. The length of the CDR3 is 14 residues. With V trimmed by 4 bases and J by 3 bases, 4 bases remained unmatched. The whole variable domain, filled in from reference TRBV2 and TRBJ2-7, reads EPEVTQTPSHQVTQMGQEVILRCVPISNHLYFYWYRQILGQKVEFLVSFYNNEISEKSEIFDDQFSVERPDGSNFTLKIRSTKLEDSAMYFCASSGGSGSYEQYFGPGTRLTVT.